Presented here are 32 T cell receptor beta chains from one specimen sequenced in a study of sequential checkpoint blockade in melanoma. Specified treatment: randomized to nivolumab then ipilimumab (arm A) or the reverse (arm B). TCRdb's table, derived via immunoSEQ multiplex PCR, lists solely in-frame clones and lacks some. The sample contains some 31,000 clones, approximately 86% of which appear only once. Sequencing used CD8+ T cells sorted from blood (inferred from file names), obtained from a patient given nivolumab and ipilimumab in sequence. Receptor source: a human donor with melanoma.

The chain has TRBV28 and TRBJ1-5; TRBD1 agrees at 10 bases. Germline loops: CDR1 MDHEN, CDR2 SYDVKM. The trim removed 5 bases at V and 8 bases at J, leaving 6 bases unmatched. CDR3 length equals 14 residues. CDR3 in amino acids: CASSPDRGMEPQHF. Written as DNA, the CDR3 is TGTGCCAGCAGTCCGGACAGGGGGATGGAGCCCCAGCATTTT.

This rearrangement joins TRBV27 to TRBJ2-1, with 14 bases fitting TRBD2. CDR1 and CDR2 from the germline V gene are MNHEY and SMNVEV (reference sequence). The CDR3 covers 14 residues. The V and J ends lost 5 bases and 10 bases, in that order; junction bases with no gene match: 4. The CDR3 spells CASSGLAGGTEQFF. CDR3 DNA sequence: TGTGCCAGCAGTGGACTAGCGGGAGGCACGGAGCAGTTCTTC.

This chain links TRBV19 with TRBJ2-1; 12 bases line up with TRBD2. CDR1 LNHDA and CDR2 SQIVND come from the germline V gene (reference sequence). There are 15 residues in the CDR3. The trim removed 2 bases at V and 9 bases at J, leaving 5 bases unmatched. CDR3 protein: CASSIRLAGAIEQFF. For the CDR3, the DNA is TGTGCCAGTAGTATACGACTAGCGGGAGCGATTGAGCAGTTCTTC.

V usage is TRBV6-6 and J usage is TRBJ1-1; 10 positions match TRBD1. Germline V gene sequence: CDR1 MNHNY, CDR2 SVGAGI (reference sequence). CDR3 length: 14 amino acids. The V and J ends lost 8 bases and 5 bases, in that order; junction bases with no gene match: 8. The CDR3 loop is CASSGQGGWTEAFF. DNA of the CDR3: TGTGCCAGCTCCGGACAGGGGGGTTGGACTGAAGCTTTCTTT.

The V gene is TRBV10-3, the J gene TRBJ2-2; TRBD2 agrees at 9 bases. CDR1 ENHRY and CDR2 SYGVKD come from the germline V gene. The CDR3 has 15 residues. J lost 4 bases, V lost 9 bases, and 9 bases had no gene match. CDR3 sequence: CAIAEREAFTGELFF. The CDR3, as DNA: TGTGCCATTGCAGAGCGGGAGGCCTTCACCGGGGAGCTGTTTTTT.

The gene calls are TRBV19 and TRBJ1-1; D is uncertain. V was shortened by 6 bases and J by 1 base, with 6 bases between the two germline ends. Germline CDR1 LNHDA, CDR2 SQIVND (reference sequence). This CDR3 comprises 12 residues. The CDR3 region has the DNA TGTGCCAGTAGGGAGGGGAACACTGAAGCTTTCTTT. Its translation is CASREGNTEAFF.

The CDR3 nucleotides are TGTGCTAGTGGTTCCCGACTAGCGGGAGGTGGCTACAATGAGCAGTTCTTC. This encodes CASGSRLAGGGYNEQFF. The rearrangement uses TRBV12-5 and TRBJ2-1; 13 bases match TRBD2. The V segment lost 4 bases and the J segment 3 bases; nucleotides outside the gene matches: 6. Germline values: CDR1 LGHNT, CDR2 FRNRAP. The CDR3 spans 17 residues. The full variable domain, in which reference TRBV12-5 and TRBJ2-1 provide the parts outside the CDR3, is DARVTQTPRHKVTEMGQEVTMRCQPILGHNTVFWYRQTMMQGLELLAYFRNRAPLDDSGMPKDRFSAEMPDATLATLKIQPSEPRDSAVYFCASGSRLAGGGYNEQFFGPGTRLTVL.

The rearrangement links TRBV27 to TRBJ2-1; no definite D call. V lost 5 bases and J 1 base, leaving 9 bases between the germline ends. The CDR3 extends over 14 amino acids. CDR1 is MNHEY and CDR2 is SMNVEV in the germline V gene (reference sequence). CDR3 coding DNA: TGTGCCAGCAGTCCCCTGAGGTCCTACAATGAGCAGTTCTTC. Translating gives CASSPLRSYNEQFF.

The V and J genes are TRBV6-5 and TRBJ2-3; 11 bases line up with TRBD2. From germline, CDR1 is MNHEY and CDR2 SVGAGI. This CDR3 has 15 amino acids. V was pared by 6 bases and J by 4 bases, with 6 bases of the junction left unmatched. CDR3 coding DNA: TGTGCCAGCAGCCGCCTAGCGGGAGGATCAGATACGCAGTATTTT. Its protein product is CASSRLAGGSDTQYF.

This clone was recorded only once. V gene TRBV7-2 combines with J gene TRBJ2-5; tentatively, D is TRBD2 (6 bases). The V and J ends lost 5 bases and 4 bases respectively, with 17 bases between them. Germline CDR1 reads SGHTA; CDR2 reads FQGNSA. The CDR3 is 15 amino acids. CDR3 in amino acids: CASSAYPGRGETQYF. In DNA, the CDR3 is TGTGCCAGCAGCGCTTATCCAGGGCGGGGAGAGACCCAGTACTTC.

The gene calls are TRBV5-1 and TRBJ2-3, with D possibly TRBD2 on 5 matching bases. There are 15 residues in the CDR3. Germline V lookup: CDR1 SGHRS, CDR2 YFSETQ. The V end was cut by 6 bases, the J end by 3 bases, with 17 bases between. Here the CDR3 reads CASTFELALTDTQYF. The CDR3 DNA sequence: TGCGCCAGCACCTTCGAGTTAGCGCTGACAGATACGCAGTATTTT.

The J gene is TRBJ2-7, the V gene TRBV28; D uncertain. The CDR3 loop spans 14 amino acids. Trimming cost V 2 bases and J 3 bases, with 11 bases left between them. The germline CDR1 and CDR2 sequences are MDHEN and SYDVKM. The CDR3 protein is CASSLLLSGYEQYF. The CDR3 DNA follows: TGTGCCAGCAGTTTACTTCTATCGGGCTACGAGCAGTACTTC.

The genes are TRBV5-1 and TRBJ2-5, with 8 bases aligning to TRBD1. The DNA matches TRBJ2-7 better at its end, which makes the J call doubtful. Germline V gene lookup returns CDR1 SGHRS and CDR2 YFSETQ. This CDR3 has 16 amino acids. Here the CDR3 DNA reads TGCGCCAGCAGCGCCTCCGGGACAGGAAGCTCCTACGAGCAGTACTTC. Protein sequence: CASSASGTGSSYEQYF.

For the CDR3, the DNA is TGCGCCAGCAGCTTGACTAGCGGGGGGGCCATGTTAAGGAACGAGCAGTACTTC. Translation gives CASSLTSGGAMLRNEQYF. This rearrangement joins TRBV5-1 to TRBJ2-7, with 13 bases fitting TRBD2. The V gene's germline CDR1 is SGHRS and CDR2 YFSETQ. The V segment lost 1 base and the J segment 5 bases; nucleotides outside the gene matches: 12. The CDR3 runs 18 residues.

The chain joins TRBV7-9 to TRBJ1-2; D may be TRBD1 (6 bases). V lost 4 bases and J 4 bases, leaving 10 bases between the germline ends. The CDR3 runs 13 residues. Looked up from germline, CDR1 is SEHNR and CDR2 is FQNEAQ (reference sequence). Here the CDR3 DNA reads TGTGCCAGCAGCTCCGGACAGATCTATGGCTACACCTTC. Translating gives CASSSGQIYGYTF.

The V and J genes are TRBV5-1 and TRBJ2-2; no reliable D call. Germline values: CDR1 SGHRS, CDR2 YFSETQ. V was shortened by 0 bases and J by 2 bases, with 11 bases between the two germline ends. CDR3 length: 16 residues. The CDR3 reads CASSLAHRVNTGELFF. CDR3 nucleotide sequence: TGCGCCAGCAGCTTGGCCCACAGAGTAAACACCGGGGAGCTGTTTTTT.

The rearrangement uses TRBV4-2 and TRBJ2-1, with 11 nucleotides matching TRBD2. J gave up 9 bases and V 0 bases, and 1 base lay outside the gene matches. The CDR3 totals 14 residues. Germline lookup yields CDR1 LGHNA and CDR2 YNFKEQ. The CDR3 sequence is CASSQEGLAVEQFF. The CDR3 region has the DNA TGTGCCAGCAGCCAAGAGGGACTAGCGGTTGAGCAGTTCTTC.

The chain links TRBV7-9 to TRBJ2-3, with 9 positions matching TRBD1. The CDR3 extends over 15 amino acids. Germline values: CDR1 SEHNR, CDR2 FQNEAQ (reference sequence). With V trimmed by 5 bases and J by 7 bases, 10 bases remained unmatched. CDR3 protein: CASSHTGTGWHTQYF. CDR3 nucleotide sequence: TGTGCCAGCAGCCATACCGGGACAGGGTGGCATACGCAGTATTTT.

The chain recombines TRBV7-2 with TRBJ2-5; a possible D gene is TRBD1 (6 bases). The CDR3 spans 13 residues. Germline-derived CDR1 and CDR2 are SGHTA and FQGNSA. V was shortened by 7 bases and J by 1 base, with 10 bases between the two germline ends. In DNA form, the CDR3 reads TGTGCCAGCAACCGCAGGGGCCAAGAGACCCAGTACTTC. Translating it yields CASNRRGQETQYF.

CDR3: CASSSLYEQYF. CDR3 in DNA: TGTGCCAGCAGCTCCTTATACGAGCAGTACTTC. This sequence joins TRBV5-4 and TRBJ2-7; D is unresolved. The V and J ends lost 3 bases and 4 bases respectively, with 5 bases between them. This CDR3 is 11 amino acids long. Germline CDR1 and CDR2: SGHNT and YYREEE (reference sequence). Filled out from reference TRBV5-4 and TRBJ2-7, the complete variable domain reads ETGVTQSPTHLIKTRGQQVTLRCSSQSGHNTVSWYQQALGQGPQFIFQYYREEENGRGNFPPRFSGLQFPNYSSELNVNALELDDSALYLCASSSLYEQYFGPGTRLTVT.

The chain combines TRBV28 with TRBJ1-5, with D possibly matching TRBD1 (6 bases). Trimming took 6 bases from V and 0 from J, leaving 9 bases between them. This CDR3 comprises 14 residues. From germline, CDR1 is MDHEN and CDR2 SYDVKM. In nucleotides, the CDR3 is TGTGCCAGCAGGGAACAGGGTAGCAATCAGCCCCAGCATTTT. Translated, it gives CASREQGSNQPQHF.

The chain uses TRBV27 and TRBJ1-5; TRBD1 might be the D (5 bases). Deletions cut 4 bases from V and 2 bases from J, with 12 bases between. CDR3 length equals 15 residues. CDR1 and CDR2 from the germline V gene are MNHEY and SMNVEV (reference sequence). The DNA of the CDR3 is TGTGCCAGCAGTTATGGGGGGACGGGCAATCAGCCCCAGCATTTT. Amino acid sequence: CASSYGGTGNQPQHF.

The chain combines TRBV4-3 with TRBJ1-4, with D unresolved. The CDR3 totals 15 residues. Trimming removed 4 bases from V and 3 bases from J, with 12 bases in between. In germline, CDR1 is LGHNA, CDR2 YSLEER. The CDR3 DNA reads TGCGCCAGCAGCCCCTGGCGGTGGTCTAATGAAAAACTGTTTTTT. Protein product: CASSPWRWSNEKLFF.

V gene TRBV2 combines with J gene TRBJ2-7; D not certain. The V gene lost 3 bases and the J gene lost 3 bases, with 15 bases spanning the gap. In germline, CDR1 is SNHLY, CDR2 FYNNEI. The CDR3 totals 15 residues. The DNA of the CDR3 is TGTGCCAGCAGTGAGTTGGGCCCTACTTTCTACGAGCAGTACTTC. This translates into CASSELGPTFYEQYF.

J is TRBJ1-5 and V is TRBV19, with D possibly matching TRBD1 (5 bases). V was trimmed by 2 bases and J by 8 bases, leaving 13 bases between them. This CDR3 spans 14 amino acids. Germline CDR1 reads LNHDA; CDR2 reads SQIVND (reference sequence). The CDR3 protein is CASSIRDGGEPQHF. DNA of the CDR3: TGTGCCAGTAGTATAAGGGACGGGGGAGAGCCCCAGCATTTT.

This chain connects TRBV5-4 to TRBJ1-1, with TRBD1 as a possible D gene (5 bases). Per the germline V gene, CDR1 is SGHNT and CDR2 is YYREEE (reference sequence). V was clipped by 1 base and J by 1 base, with 17 bases between them. The CDR3 length is 17 residues. CDR3 sequence (DNA): TGTGCCAGCAGCTTGCCTAGGGGTGGTCGGAAGAACACTGAAGCTTTCTTT. Translating gives CASSLPRGGRKNTEAFF.

The chain couples TRBV10-2 to TRBJ1-1, with 7 bases aligning to TRBD1. This CDR3 has 14 residues. Per the germline V gene, CDR1 is WSHSY and CDR2 is SAAADI. The J segment lost 6 bases and the V segment lost 2 bases, leaving 6 bases of the junction unmatched. In DNA form, the CDR3 reads TGCGCCAGCAGTGAGAAGGGGGCGGTCTCTGAAGCTTTCTTT. Translated, it gives CASSEKGAVSEAFF.

The V and J genes are TRBV13 and TRBJ2-3; D is undetermined. With 7 bases removed from V and 6 bases from J, the gap between germline ends came to 11 bases. This CDR3 contains 12 residues. Germline V lookup: CDR1 PRHDT, CDR2 FYEKMQ (reference sequence). CDR3 nucleotides: TGTGCCAGCACCCCGTTCGGGGATACGCAGTATTTT. Translated: CASTPFGDTQYF. Combining the CDR3 with reference TRBV13 and TRBJ2-3 gives the whole variable domain AAGVIQSPRHLIKEKRETATLKCYPIPRHDTVYWYQQGPGQDPQFLISFYEKMQSDKGSIPDRFSAQQFSDYHSELNMSSLELGDSALYFCASTPFGDTQYFGPGTRLTVL.

This chain joins TRBV28 and TRBJ2-7; D gene uncertain. CDR1 MDHEN and CDR2 SYDVKM come from the germline V gene. This CDR3 has 14 amino acids. Deletions cut 5 bases from V and 4 bases from J, with 15 bases between. CDR3 amino acids: CASSPPGFLYEQYF. The CDR3 DNA reads as TGTGCCAGCAGTCCGCCGGGTTTTCTTTACGAGCAGTACTTC. Variable domain in full (rest from reference TRBV28 and TRBJ2-7): DVKVTQSSRYLVKRTGEKVFLECVQDMDHENMFWYRQDPGLGLRLIYFSYDVKMKEKGDIPEGYSVSREKKERFSLILESASTNQTSMYLCASSPPGFLYEQYFGPGTRLTVT.

This clone was seen a single time. This CDR3 reads CSVSVRRAYEQYF. The CDR3 DNA is TGCAGCGTTTCGGTTCGGAGAGCCTACGAGCAGTACTTC. V and J are TRBV29-1 and TRBJ2-7; D gene uncertain. Germline V gene data show CDR1 as SQVTM and CDR2 as ANQGSEA. CDR3 size: 13 residues. Trimming cost V 5 bases and J 2 bases, with 13 bases left between them.

This chain uses TRBV7-2 with TRBJ2-6; no firm D call. In germline, CDR1 is SGHTA, CDR2 FQGNSA. This CDR3 has 17 amino acids. V was cut by 5 bases and J by 0 bases, with 14 bases left in between. In DNA, the CDR3 is TGTGCCAGCAGCCGACGGTTAGGCGGCTCTGGGGCCAACGTCCTGACTTTC. It yields the protein CASSRRLGGSGANVLTF.

The V and J genes are TRBV5-6 and TRBJ2-1, with 10 bases fitting TRBD2. The CDR3 extends over 15 amino acids. V lost 0 bases and J lost 7; bases outside the gene matches: 4. CDR1 is SGHDT, CDR2 YYEEEE, per germline. The CDR3 here is CASSLELAGVNEQFF. As DNA, the CDR3 is TGTGCCAGCAGCTTGGAGCTAGCGGGAGTTAATGAGCAGTTCTTC.